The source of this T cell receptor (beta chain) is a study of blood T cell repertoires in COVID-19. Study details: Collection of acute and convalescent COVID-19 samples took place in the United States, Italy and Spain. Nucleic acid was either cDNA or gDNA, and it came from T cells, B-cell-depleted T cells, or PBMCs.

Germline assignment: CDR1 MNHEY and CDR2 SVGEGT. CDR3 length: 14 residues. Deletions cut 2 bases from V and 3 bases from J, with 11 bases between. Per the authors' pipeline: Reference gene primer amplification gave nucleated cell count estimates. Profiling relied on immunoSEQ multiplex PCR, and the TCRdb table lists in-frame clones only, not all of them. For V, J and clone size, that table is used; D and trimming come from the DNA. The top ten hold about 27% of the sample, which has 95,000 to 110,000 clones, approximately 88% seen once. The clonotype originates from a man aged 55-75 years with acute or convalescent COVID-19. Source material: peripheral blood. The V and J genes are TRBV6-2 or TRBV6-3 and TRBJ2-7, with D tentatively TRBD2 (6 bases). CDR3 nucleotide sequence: TGTGCCAGCAGTTACAGACTAGTCGGCTACGAGCAGTACGTC. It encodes CASSYRLVGYEQYV.